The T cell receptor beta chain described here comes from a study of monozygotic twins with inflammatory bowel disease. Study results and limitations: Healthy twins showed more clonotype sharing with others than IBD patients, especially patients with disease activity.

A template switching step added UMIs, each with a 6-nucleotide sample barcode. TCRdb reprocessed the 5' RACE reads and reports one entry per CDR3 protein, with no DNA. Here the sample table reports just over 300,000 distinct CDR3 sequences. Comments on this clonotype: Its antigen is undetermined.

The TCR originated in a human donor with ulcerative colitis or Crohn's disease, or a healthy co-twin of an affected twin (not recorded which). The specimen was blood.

CDR3 region: CASSLRSTGSTRDNEQFF. This chain connects TRBV11-2 to TRBJ2-1; TCRdb reports TRBD2, a call that lacks DNA to check it against. CDR1 is SGHAT and CDR2 is FQNNGV in the germline V gene. This CDR3 region has 18 residues. The whole variable domain, filled in from reference TRBV11-2 and TRBJ2-1, reads EAGVAQSPRYKIIEKRQSVAFWCNPISGHATLYWYQQILGQGPKLLIQFQNNGVVDDSQLPKDRFSAERLKGVDSTLKIQPAKLEDSAVYLCASSLRSTGSTRDNEQFFGPGTRLTVL.